This record concerns one T cell receptor beta chain sequence. What it binds is not known. These data originate in a study of cytomegalovirus exposure and HLA in healthy donors. Study details: Of the donors genotyped, several hundred in all, 75% to 85% fell in the Caucasian-associated ancestry cluster.

This CDR3 is built from 15 residues. V trimming: 5 bases; J trimming: 1 base; junction bases outside the gene matches: 5. In germline, CDR1 is MGHDK, CDR2 SYGVNS. Study observations and caveats: Most subjects had HLA-A and HLA-B alleles reportedly predicted accurately by TCR beta sequences. High sensitivity and specificity were reportedly achieved when the classifier diagnosed cytomegalovirus status. Apparent HLA restriction characterized most CMV-associated TCR beta chains in a later analysis.

PCR amplification relied on 60 Vbeta primers (plus 13 Jbeta primers). Method: immunoSEQ multiplex PCR; TCRdb's copy keeps in-frame clones and lacks some. This repertoire includes around 78,000 clones. J is TRBJ2-1 and V is TRBV25-1, with 7 bases lining up with TRBD2. The sequenced material came from PBMCs. The sequence was collected from a man in his late teens or twenties in good health and CMV-seropositive. For the CDR3, the DNA is TGTGCCAGCAGTCCTCGGACTAGGTCCTACAATGAGCAGTTCTTC. Its translation: CASSPRTRSYNEQFF.